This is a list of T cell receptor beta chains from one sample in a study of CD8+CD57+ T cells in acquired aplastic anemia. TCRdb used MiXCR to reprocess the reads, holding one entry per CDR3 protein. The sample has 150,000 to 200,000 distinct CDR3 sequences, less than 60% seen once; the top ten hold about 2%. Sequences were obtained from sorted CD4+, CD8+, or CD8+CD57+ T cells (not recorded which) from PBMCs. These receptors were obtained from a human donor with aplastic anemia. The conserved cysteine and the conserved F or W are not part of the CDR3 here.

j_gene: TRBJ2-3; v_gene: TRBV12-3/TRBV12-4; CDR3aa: ASSRTRGGADTQY
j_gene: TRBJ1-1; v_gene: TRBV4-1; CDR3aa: ASSHLGQVSMNTEAF
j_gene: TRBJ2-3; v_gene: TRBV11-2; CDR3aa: ASSLDFGRAGTDTQY
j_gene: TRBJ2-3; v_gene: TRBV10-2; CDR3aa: ASRSAGVETDTQY
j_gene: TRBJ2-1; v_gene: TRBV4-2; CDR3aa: ASSLPGSTGNEQF
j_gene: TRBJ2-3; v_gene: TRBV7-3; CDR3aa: ASSRRDDTQY
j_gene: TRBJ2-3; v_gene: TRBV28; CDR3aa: ASRLRDTQY
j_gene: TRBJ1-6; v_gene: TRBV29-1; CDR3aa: SVPGRNSPLH
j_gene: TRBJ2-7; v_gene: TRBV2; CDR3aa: ASRNTGLAAYEQY
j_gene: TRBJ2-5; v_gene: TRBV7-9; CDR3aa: ASSIARGTGQETQY
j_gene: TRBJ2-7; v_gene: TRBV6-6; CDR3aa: ASSYSTMEQY
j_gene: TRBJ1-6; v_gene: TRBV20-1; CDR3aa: SARRQGNSPLH
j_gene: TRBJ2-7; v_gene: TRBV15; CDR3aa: ATRMDRGIHEQY